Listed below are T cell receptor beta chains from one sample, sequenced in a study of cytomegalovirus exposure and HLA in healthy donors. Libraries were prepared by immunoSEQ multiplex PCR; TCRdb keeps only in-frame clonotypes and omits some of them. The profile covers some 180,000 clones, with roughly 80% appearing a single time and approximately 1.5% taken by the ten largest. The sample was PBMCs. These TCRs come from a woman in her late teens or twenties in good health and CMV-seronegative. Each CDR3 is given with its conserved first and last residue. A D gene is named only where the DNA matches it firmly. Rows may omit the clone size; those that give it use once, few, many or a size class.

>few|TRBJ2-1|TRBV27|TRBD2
CASTPRLAARSNYNEQFF
TGTGCCAGCACCCCACGACTAGCGGCTCGCTCGAACTACAATGAGCAGTTCTTC
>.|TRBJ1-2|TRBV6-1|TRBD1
CASRRTGDYGYTF
TGTGCCAGCAGGAGAACAGGGGACTATGGCTACACCTTC
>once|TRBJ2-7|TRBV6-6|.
CASSPLGYEQYF
TGTGCCAGCAGTCCCCTCGGCTACGAGCAGTACTTC
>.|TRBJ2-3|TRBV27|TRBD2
CASSRQTWTSGTDTQYF
TGTGCCAGCAGTCGCCAGACGTGGACTAGCGGCACAGATACGCAGTATTTT
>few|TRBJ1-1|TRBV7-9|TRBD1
CASSLDWTGAKKAEAFF
TGTGCCAGCAGCTTAGATTGGACAGGGGCGAAAAAAGCTGAAGCTTTCTTT
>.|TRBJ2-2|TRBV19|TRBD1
CASRETGSRAGELFF
TGTGCCAGTAGAGAGACAGGGAGCCGGGCCGGGGAGCTGTTTTTT
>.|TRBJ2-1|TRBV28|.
CASSPDRINNEQFF
TGTGCCAGCAGTCCGGACAGAATAAACAATGAGCAGTTCTTC
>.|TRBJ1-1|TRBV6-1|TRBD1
CASSAGGRNTEAFF
TGTGCCAGCAGTGCAGGGGGCCGAAACACTGAAGCTTTCTTT
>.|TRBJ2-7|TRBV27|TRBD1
CASSLSPLGQALSYEQYF
TGTGCCAGCAGTTTATCGCCCCTAGGACAGGCCCTCTCCTACGAGCAGTACTTC
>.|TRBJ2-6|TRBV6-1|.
CASRSPSSGANVLTF
TGTGCCAGCAGGTCGCCGAGCTCTGGGGCCAACGTCCTGACTTTC
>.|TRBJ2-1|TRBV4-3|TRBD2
CASSQASGSYNEQFF
TGCGCCAGCAGCCAAGCTAGCGGGTCCTACAATGAGCAGTTCTTC
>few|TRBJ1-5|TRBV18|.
CASSPLTVDQPQHF
TGTGCCAGCTCACCACTAACGGTCGATCAGCCCCAGCATTTT
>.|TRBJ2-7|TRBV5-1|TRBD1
CASSSSNTYRGYEQYF
TGCGCCAGCAGCTCATCAAACACCTACAGGGGCTACGAGCAGTACTTC
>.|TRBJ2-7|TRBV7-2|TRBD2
CASSPGLESFREQYF
TGTGCCAGCAGCCCGGGACTAGAGAGTTTCCGCGAGCAGTACTTC
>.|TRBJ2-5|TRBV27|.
CASSLVAVGGQETQYF
TGTGCCAGCAGTTTAGTCGCGGTCGGAGGTCAAGAGACCCAGTACTTC
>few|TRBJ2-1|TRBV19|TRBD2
CASRFGTSGYNEQFF
TGTGCCAGTAGGTTCGGGACTAGCGGATACAATGAGCAGTTCTTC
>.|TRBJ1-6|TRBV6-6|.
CASSHIDSPLHF
TGTGCCAGCAGCCACATCGATTCACCCCTCCACTTT
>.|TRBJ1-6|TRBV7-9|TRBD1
CASEPPGTGVSPLHF
TGTGCCAGCGAGCCCCCCGGGACAGGGGTTTCACCCCTCCACTTT
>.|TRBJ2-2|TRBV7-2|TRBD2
CASTSISGLAGGRGGELFF
TGTGCCAGCACCTCAATAAGTGGACTAGCGGGAGGGCGAGGCGGGGAGCTGTTTTTT
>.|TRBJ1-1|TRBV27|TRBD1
CASSSWDREAFF
TGTGCCAGCAGTTCGTGGGACAGAGAAGCTTTCTTT
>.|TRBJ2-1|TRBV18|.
CASSPRDIRNNEQFF
TGTGCCAGCTCACCCAGGGACATACGGAACAATGAGCAGTTCTTC
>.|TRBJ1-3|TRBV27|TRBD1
CASRGGQANSGNTIYF
TGTGCCAGCAGAGGGGGACAGGCCAACTCTGGAAACACCATATATTTT
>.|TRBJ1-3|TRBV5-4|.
CASSLWQGPGNTIYF
TGTGCCAGCAGCTTGTGGCAGGGGCCAGGAAACACCATATATTTT
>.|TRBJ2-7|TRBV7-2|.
CASSRGGYEQYF
TGTGCCAGCAGCCGAGGGGGTTACGAGCAGTACTTC
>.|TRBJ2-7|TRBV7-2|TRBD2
CASSLEGLVLSANEQYF
TGTGCCAGCAGCTTAGAGGGACTAGTTTTATCAGCTAACGAGCAGTACTTC
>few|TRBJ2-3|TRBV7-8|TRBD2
CASSLASGRAEDTQYF
TGTGCCAGCAGCTTGGCCAGCGGGAGGGCCGAAGATACGCAGTATTTT
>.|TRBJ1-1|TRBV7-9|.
CASSLSAEAFF
TGTGCCAGCAGCTTATCCGCTGAAGCTTTCTTT
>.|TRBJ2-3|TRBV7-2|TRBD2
CASSLGAQLAGVTDTQYF
TGTGCCAGCAGCTTAGGGGCCCAACTAGCGGGCGTCACAGATACGCAGTATTTT
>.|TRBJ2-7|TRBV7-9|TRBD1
CSSSLIVGTGGYEQYF
TGTTCCAGCAGCTTAATTGTTGGGACAGGGGGCTATGAGCAGTACTTC
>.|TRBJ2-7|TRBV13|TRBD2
CASSSTSGRSGSYEQYF
TGTGCCAGCAGTTCGACTAGCGGGAGGTCCGGGTCCTACGAGCAGTACTTC
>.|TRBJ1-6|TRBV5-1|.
CASSLGRDSRGYNSPLHF
TGCGCCAGCAGCTTGGGAAGGGACTCAAGGGGCTATAATTCACCCCTCCACTTT
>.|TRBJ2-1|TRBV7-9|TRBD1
CASSSGTAGPNEQFF
TGTGCCAGCAGCTCCGGGACAGCCGGGCCCAATGAGCAGTTCTTC